This TCR beta chain was captured in a study of T cells after yellow fever vaccination. Study-wide results and caveats: Abundant bulk-population clonotypes could contaminate the FACS-sorted repertoires.

TCRdb re-derived calls from the 5' RACE reads in MiXCR, one entry per CDR3 protein. The table lists about 500,000 distinct CDR3 sequences, around a sixth of them singletons. This clonotype has more than one count but fewer than ten. The antigen remains undetermined. With 7 bases removed from V and 9 bases from J, the gap between germline ends came to 16 bases. There are 13 residues in the CDR3. The germline gives CDR1 WSHSY, CDR2 SAAADI. The source material was PBMCs, sampled about 5 days after the first yellow fever vaccination. V is TRBV10-2 and J is TRBJ1-5, with D perhaps matching TRBD1 (5 bases). This TCR was recovered from a man aged 18 to 29 who received the YFV17D yellow fever vaccine. CDR3 amino acids: CASKGPDSLPQHF. The CDR3 coding sequence is TGCGCCAGCAAGGGCCCCGACAGTCTGCCCCAGCATTTT.